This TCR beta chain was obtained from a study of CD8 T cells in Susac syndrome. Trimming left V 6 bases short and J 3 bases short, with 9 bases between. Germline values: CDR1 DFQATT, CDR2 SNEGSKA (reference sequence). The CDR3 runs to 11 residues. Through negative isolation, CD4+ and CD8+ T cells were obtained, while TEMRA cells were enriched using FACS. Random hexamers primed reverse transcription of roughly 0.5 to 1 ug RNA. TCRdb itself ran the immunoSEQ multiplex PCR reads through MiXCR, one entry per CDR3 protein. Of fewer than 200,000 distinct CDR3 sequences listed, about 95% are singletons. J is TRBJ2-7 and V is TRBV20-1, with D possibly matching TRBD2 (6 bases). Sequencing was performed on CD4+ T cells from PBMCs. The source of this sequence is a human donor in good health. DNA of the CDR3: TGCAGTGCCGTGGACTACTACGAGCAGTACTTC. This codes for CSAVDYYEQYF.